The subject of this entry is one T cell receptor (beta chain). Antigen specificity is unknown. This specimen comes from a study of shared clonotypes between healthy human individuals. Whole-study context: CD4 naive and CD4 memory each took three plates per donor, while CD8 naive took two and CD8 memory one. Study-level findings and limits: An effect of sequencing depth on clonotype sharing among donors was expected.

Deep-level running was used for the assay. Generated by immunoSEQ multiplex PCR, the TCRdb table keeps only in-frame clones and is missing some. The table includes about 600,000 clones, about 96% detected once. CDR3 length: 14 residues. V shed 2 bases and J shed 2 bases, with 10 bases lying between them. Germline loops: CDR1 SEHNR, CDR2 FQNEAQ (reference sequence). The chain links TRBV7-9 to TRBJ2-7; D gene uncertain. This TCR was recovered from a woman aged 30 to 39 in good health. Specimen: naive CD4+ T cells sorted from blood. The subset was: CD45RA+ positively selected. The CDR3 DNA follows: TGTGCCAGCAGCTTATCCGGCGGTACCTACGAGCAGTACTTC. Encoded protein: CASSLSGGTYEQYF. Full variable domain (outside the CDR3, taken from reference TRBV7-9 and TRBJ2-7): DTGVSQNPRHKITKRGQNVTFRCDPISEHNRLYWYRQTLGQGPEFLTYFQNEAQLEKSRLLSDRFSAERPKGSFSTLEIQRTEQGDSAMYLCASSLSGGTYEQYFGPGTRLTVT.